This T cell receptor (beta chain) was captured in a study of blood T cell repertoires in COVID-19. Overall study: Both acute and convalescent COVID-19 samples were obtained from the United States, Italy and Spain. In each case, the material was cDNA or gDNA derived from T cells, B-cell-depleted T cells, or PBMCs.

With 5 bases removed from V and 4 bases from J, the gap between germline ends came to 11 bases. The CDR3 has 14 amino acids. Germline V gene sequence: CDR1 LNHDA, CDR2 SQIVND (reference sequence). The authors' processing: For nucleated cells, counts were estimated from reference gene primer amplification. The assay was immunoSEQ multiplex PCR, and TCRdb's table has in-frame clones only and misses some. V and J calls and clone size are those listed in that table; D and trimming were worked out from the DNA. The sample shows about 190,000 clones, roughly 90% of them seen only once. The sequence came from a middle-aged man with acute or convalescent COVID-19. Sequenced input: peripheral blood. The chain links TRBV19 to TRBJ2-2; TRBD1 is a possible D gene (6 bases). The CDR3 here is CASSYREVTGELFF. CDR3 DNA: TGTGCCAGTAGTTACAGGGAAGTCACCGGGGAGCTGTTTTTT.